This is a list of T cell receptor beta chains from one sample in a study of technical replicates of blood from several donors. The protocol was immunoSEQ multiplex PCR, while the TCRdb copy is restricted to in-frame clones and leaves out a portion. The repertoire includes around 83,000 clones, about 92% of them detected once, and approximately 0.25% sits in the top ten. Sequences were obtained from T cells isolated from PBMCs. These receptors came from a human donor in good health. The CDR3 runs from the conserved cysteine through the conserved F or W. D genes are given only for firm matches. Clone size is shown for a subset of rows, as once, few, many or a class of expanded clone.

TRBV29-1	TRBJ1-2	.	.	CSVVSVASYGYTF	TGCAGCGTTGTCTCTGTGGCCTCCTATGGCTACACCTTC
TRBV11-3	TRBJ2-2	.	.	CARLNEVNTGELFF	TGTGCCAGGCTGAATGAGGTAAACACCGGGGAGCTGTTTTTT
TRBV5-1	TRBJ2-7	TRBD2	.	CASSPLAGGHIREQYF	TGCGCCAGCAGCCCGTTAGCGGGAGGGCACATCCGCGAGCAGTACTTC
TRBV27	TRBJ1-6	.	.	CASSDRVYNSPLHF	TGTGCCAGCAGCGACAGAGTCTATAATTCACCCCTCCACTTT
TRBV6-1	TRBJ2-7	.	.	CASSRDTYEQYF	TGTGCCAGCAGCCGGGACACCTACGAGCAGTACTTC
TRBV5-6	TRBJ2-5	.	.	CASSSVGLKETQYF	TGTGCCAGCAGCTCGGTTGGACTTAAAGAGACCCAGTACTTC
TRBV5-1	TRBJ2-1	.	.	CASSFGGWNEQFF	TGCGCCAGCAGCTTTGGGGGGTGGAATGAGCAGTTCTTC
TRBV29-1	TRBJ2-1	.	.	CSAVSIGQRSAGREFF	TGCAGCGCAGTCTCTATAGGACAGCGAAGCGCCGGTCGAGAGTTCTTC
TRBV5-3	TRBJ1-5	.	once	CARSLRRPKRNQPQHF	TGTGCCAGAAGCTTGCGGCGGCCCAAACGGAATCAGCCCCAGCATTTT
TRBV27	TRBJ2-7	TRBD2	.	CASSGLAGGTYEQYF	TGTGCCAGCAGTGGTCTAGCGGGAGGCACCTACGAGCAGTACTTC
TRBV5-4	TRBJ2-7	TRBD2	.	CASSQGLAGAEQYF	TGTGCCAGCAGCCAGGGACTAGCGGGCGCCGAGCAGTACTTC
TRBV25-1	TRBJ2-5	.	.	CASSDSETQYF	TGTGCCAGCAGTGACTCAGAGACCCAGTACTTC
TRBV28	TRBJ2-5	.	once	CASTTGQETQYF	TGTGCCAGCACTACGGGCCAAGAGACCCAGTACTTC
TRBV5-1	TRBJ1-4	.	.	CASSLVGRGDEKLFF	TGCGCCAGCAGCTTGGTTGGTAGGGGTGATGAAAAACTGTTTTTT
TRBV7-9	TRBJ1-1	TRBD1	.	CASDPADRGMTFF	TGTGCCAGCGACCCAGCAGACAGGGGTATGACTTTCTTT
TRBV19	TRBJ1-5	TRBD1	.	CASSTPKTGVGNQPQHF	TGTGCCAGTAGTACCCCTAAGACAGGGGTGGGGAATCAGCCCCAGCATTTT
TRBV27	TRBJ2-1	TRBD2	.	CASSLLAGGISSYNEQFF	TGTGCCAGCAGTTTATTAGCGGGGGGTATTAGCTCCTACAATGAGCAGTTCTTC
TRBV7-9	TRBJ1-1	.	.	CATGKEINTEAFF	TGTGCCACCGGTAAGGAGATTAACACTGAAGCTTTCTTT
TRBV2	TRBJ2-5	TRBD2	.	CASSVVAGGQETQYF	TGTGCCAGCAGTGTAGTAGCGGGGGGACAAGAGACCCAGTACTTC
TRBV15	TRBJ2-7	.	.	CATSILRSYEQYF	TGTGCCACCAGCATCCTCCGGTCCTACGAGCAGTACTTC
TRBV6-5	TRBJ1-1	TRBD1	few	CASRTGTMNTEAFF	TGTGCCTCCCGGACAGGGACTATGAACACTGAAGCTTTCTTT
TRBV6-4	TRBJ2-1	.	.	CASGQGCTYNEQFF	TGTGCCAGCGGCCAGGGGTGCACCTACAATGAGCAGTTCTTC
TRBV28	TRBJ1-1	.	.	CASSLLLPNTEAFF	TGTGCCAGCAGTTTATTACTACCCAACACTGAAGCTTTCTTT
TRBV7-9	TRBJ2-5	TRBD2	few	CASRGLAGGESGETQYF	TGTGCCAGCAGAGGACTAGCGGGGGGGGAATCCGGTGAGACCCAGTACTTC
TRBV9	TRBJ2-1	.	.	CASSAIELPRPNNEQFF	TGTGCCAGCAGCGCCATCGAGCTGCCGAGGCCCAACAATGAGCAGTTCTTC
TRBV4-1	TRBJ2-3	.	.	CASSQPRLVRSNTQYF	TGCGCCAGCAGCCAACCCCGCCTTGTCCGGTCGAATACGCAGTATTTT
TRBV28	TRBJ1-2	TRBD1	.	CASSPGGAIFYGYTF	TGTGCCAGCAGCCCAGGGGGCGCAATCTTCTATGGCTACACCTTC
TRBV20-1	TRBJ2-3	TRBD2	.	CSAVGRTQYF	TGCAGTGCAGTCGGGAGGACGCAGTATTTT
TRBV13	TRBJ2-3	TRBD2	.	CATERTSGEGDTQYF	TGTGCCACCGAGAGGACTAGCGGGGAAGGAGATACGCAGTATTTT
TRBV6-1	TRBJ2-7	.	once	CASSVQVVYEQYF	TGTGCCAGCAGTGTACAGGTTGTCTACGAGCAGTACTTC
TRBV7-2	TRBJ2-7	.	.	CASSSRLGGMAGEAYEQYF	TGTGCCAGCAGCTCGCGACTAGGGGGGATGGCGGGAGAAGCCTACGAGCAGTACTTC
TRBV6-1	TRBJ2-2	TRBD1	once	CASPRTGSYRGELFF	TGTGCCAGCCCTAGGACAGGGTCGTATAGGGGGGAGCTGTTTTTT
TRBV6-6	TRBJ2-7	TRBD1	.	CASGPGTVGEQYF	TGTGCCAGTGGTCCCGGGACAGTGGGAGAGCAGTACTTC
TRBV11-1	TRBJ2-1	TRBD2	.	CASSLREGRNEQFF	TGTGCCAGCAGCTTGCGGGAGGGTCGTAATGAGCAGTTCTTC
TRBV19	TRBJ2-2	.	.	CASSLSGWWNTGELFF	TGTGCCAGTAGTCTTTCGGGGTGGTGGAACACCGGGGAGCTGTTTTTT